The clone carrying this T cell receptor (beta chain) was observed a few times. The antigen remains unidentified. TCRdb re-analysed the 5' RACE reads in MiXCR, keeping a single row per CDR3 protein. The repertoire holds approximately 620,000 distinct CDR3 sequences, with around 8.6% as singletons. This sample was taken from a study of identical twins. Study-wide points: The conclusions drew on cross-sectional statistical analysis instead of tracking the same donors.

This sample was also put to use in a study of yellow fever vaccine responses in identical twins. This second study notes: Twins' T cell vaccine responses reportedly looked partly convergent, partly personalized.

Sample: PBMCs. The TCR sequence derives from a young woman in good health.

CDR3: CASSETGTGGDTGELFF. The CDR3 DNA follows: TGTGCCAGCAGCGAGACCGGGACAGGGGGTGACACCGGGGAGCTGTTTTTT. The chain combines TRBV5-8 with TRBJ2-2; 11 nucleotides line up with TRBD1. Germline V gene lookup returns CDR1 SGHTS and CDR2 YDEGEE. The CDR3 has 17 residues. After removal of 4 bases from V and 3 bases from J, the junction contained 8 bases not matched to a gene.